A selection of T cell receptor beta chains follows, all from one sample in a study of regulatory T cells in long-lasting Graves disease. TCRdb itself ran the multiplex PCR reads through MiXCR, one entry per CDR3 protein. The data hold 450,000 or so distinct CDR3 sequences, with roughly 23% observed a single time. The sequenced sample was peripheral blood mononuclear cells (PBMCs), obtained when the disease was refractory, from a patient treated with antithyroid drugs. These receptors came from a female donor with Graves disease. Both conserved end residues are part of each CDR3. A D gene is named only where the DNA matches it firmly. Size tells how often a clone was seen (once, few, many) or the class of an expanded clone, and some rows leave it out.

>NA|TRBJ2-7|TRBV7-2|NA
CAGSLEGTESYEQYF
TGTGCCGGCAGCTTAGAAGGGACTGAGTCCTACGAGCAGTACTTC
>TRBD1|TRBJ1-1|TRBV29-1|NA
CSVEGTGVGITEAFF
TGCAGCGTTGAAGGGACAGGGGTAGGTATCACTGAAGCTTTCTTT
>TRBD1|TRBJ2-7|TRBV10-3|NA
CAISQGQGTTYEQYF
TGTGCCATCTCCCAGGGACAGGGGACAACCTACGAGCAGTACTTC
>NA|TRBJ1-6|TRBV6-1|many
CASREGRINKALHF
TGTGCCAGCAGAGAGGGACGGATTAATAAGGCCCTCCACTTT
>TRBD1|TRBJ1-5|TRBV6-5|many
CASSSGTGGQPQHF
TGTGCCAGCAGTTCCGGGACAGGGGGTCAGCCCCAGCATTTT
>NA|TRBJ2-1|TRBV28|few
CASSLGGSYNEQFF
TGTGCCAGCAGCTTAGGGGGGTCCTACAATGAGCAGTTCTTC
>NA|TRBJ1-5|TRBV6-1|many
CASSEEISQPQHF
TGTGCCAGCAGTGAAGAGATCAGTCAGCCCCAGCATTTT
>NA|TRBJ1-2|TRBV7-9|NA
CASSFSGSRERGTYGYTF
TGTGCCAGCAGTTTTAGCGGATCCAGGGAAAGGGGTACTTATGGCTACACCTTC
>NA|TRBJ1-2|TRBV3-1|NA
CASSQGTVYGYTF
TGTGCCAGCAGCCAAGGGACAGTGTATGGCTACACCTTC
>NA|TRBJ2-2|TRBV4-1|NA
CASSLLGRGQGTGELFF
TGCGCCAGCAGCCTGCTCGGGCGGGGACAAGGCACCGGGGAGCTGTTTTTT
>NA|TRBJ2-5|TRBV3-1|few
CASSPNTPIMSQYF
TGTGCCAGCAGCCCGAACACCCCGATCATGTCCCAGTACTTC
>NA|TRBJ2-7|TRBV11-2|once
CASSLAQSEQYF
TGTGCCAGCAGCTTAGCGCAGAGCGAGCAGTACTTC
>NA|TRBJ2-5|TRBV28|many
CASSFVGFGGGAETQYF
TGTGCCAGCAGTTTTGTAGGGTTTGGCGGGGGCGCAGAGACCCAGTACTTC
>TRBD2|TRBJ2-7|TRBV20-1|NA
CSARGRTSGLYEQYF
TGCAGTGCTAGAGGCCGGACTAGCGGCCTCTACGAGCAGTACTTC
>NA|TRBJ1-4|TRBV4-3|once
CASSQTPGAGDEKLFF
TGCGCCAGCAGCCAAACCCCAGGGGCGGGGGATGAAAAACTGTTTTTT
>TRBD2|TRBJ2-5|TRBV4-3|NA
CASSQDGLAGVQYF
TGCGCCAGCAGCCAAGATGGACTAGCGGGGGTCCAGTACTTC
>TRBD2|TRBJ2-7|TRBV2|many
CASSQTSGGPTYEQYF
TGTGCCAGCAGTCAAACTAGCGGGGGTCCCACCTACGAGCAGTACTTC
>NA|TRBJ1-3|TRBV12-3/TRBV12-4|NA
CASSLASSENTIYF
TGTGCCAGCAGTTTAGCGTCCTCAGAAAACACCATATATTTT
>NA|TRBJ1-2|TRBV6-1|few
CASIRGFGDTYGYTF
TGTGCCAGCATTCGGGGTTTCGGCGACACCTATGGCTACACCTTC
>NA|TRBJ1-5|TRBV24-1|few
CATSGTGTGKNQPQHF
TGTGCCACCAGTGGTACAGGAACAGGCAAAAATCAGCCCCAGCATTTT
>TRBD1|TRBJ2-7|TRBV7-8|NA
CASSTRQGWEQYF
TGTGCCAGCAGCACCCGACAGGGTTGGGAGCAGTACTTC
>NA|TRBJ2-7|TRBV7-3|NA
CASSPSLGSVQYF
TGTGCCAGCAGCCCGTCCCTGGGTAGTGTGCAGTACTTC
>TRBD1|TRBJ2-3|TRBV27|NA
CASKLGTGTDTQYF
TGTGCCAGCAAACTCGGGACAGGGACAGATACGCAGTATTTT
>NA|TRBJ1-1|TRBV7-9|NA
CASRPGAVSEAFF
TGTGCCAGCCGGCCCGGAGCGGTATCTGAAGCTTTCTTT
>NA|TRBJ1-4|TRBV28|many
CASSTNSINEKLFF
TGTGCCAGCAGCACCAACAGCATTAATGAAAAACTGTTTTTT
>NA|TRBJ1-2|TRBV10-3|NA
CAISDSTTRTANYGYTF
TGTGCCATCAGTGATTCTACGACCCGGACCGCTAACTATGGCTACACCTTC
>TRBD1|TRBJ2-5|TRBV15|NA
CATRMGQLQETQYF
TGTGCCACCAGGATGGGACAGCTCCAAGAGACCCAGTACTTC
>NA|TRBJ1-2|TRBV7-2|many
CASSLIGSSYGYTF
TGTGCCAGCAGCTTAATCGGATCAAGCTATGGCTACACCTTC
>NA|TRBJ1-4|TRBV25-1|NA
CASNARGSNEKLFF
TGTGCCAGCAATGCTCGGGGTTCTAATGAAAAACTGTTTTTT
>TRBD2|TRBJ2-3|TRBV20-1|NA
CSAVSGKATDTQYF
TGCAGTGCTGTTAGCGGGAAGGCTACAGATACGCAGTATTTT
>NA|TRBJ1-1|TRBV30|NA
CAWSDAGVEAFF
TGTGCCTGGAGTGACGCTGGAGTTGAAGCTTTCTTT
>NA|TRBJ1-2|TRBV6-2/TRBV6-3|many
CASSYLTGTNYGYTF
TGTGCCAGCAGTTACCTTACAGGGACTAACTATGGCTACACCTTC
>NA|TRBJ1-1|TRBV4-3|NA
CASSQGGLSTEAFF
TGCGCCAGCAGCCAAGGGGGCTTGAGCACTGAAGCTTTCTTT